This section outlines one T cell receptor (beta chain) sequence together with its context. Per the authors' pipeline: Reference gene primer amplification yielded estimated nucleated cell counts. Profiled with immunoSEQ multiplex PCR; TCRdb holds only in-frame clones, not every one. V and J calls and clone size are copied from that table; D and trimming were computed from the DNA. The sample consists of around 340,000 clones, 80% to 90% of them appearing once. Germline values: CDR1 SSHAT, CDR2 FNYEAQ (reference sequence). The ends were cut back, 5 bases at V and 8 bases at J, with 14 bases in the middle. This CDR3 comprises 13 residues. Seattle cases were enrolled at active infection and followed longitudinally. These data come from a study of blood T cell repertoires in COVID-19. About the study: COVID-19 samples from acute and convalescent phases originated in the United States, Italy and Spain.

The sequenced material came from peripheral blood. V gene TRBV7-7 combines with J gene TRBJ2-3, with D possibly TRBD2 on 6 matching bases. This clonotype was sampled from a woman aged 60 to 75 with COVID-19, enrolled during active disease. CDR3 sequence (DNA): TGTGCCAGCAGCCCCACGGGGGAGATTACGCAGTATTTT. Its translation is CASSPTGEITQYF.